This T cell receptor beta chain appears in the sequencing data of a study of shared clonotypes between healthy human individuals. On the study more broadly: CD4 naive cells filled three plates per donor, CD4 memory three, CD8 naive two and CD8 memory one.

Sequencing was performed with immunoSEQ multiplex PCR; in TCRdb, only in-frame clones are kept and a portion is missing. Here the sample spans roughly 700,000 clones, around two thirds being singletons. Researchers partitioned CD4+ cells into CD45RA+ naive and CD45RA-negative memory subsets. Points from the study as a whole: Estimated richness values were generally larger in naive subsets than in memory subsets. A reduction in generation probabilities was seen for non-shared clonotypes relative to those shared by all four donors.

Worth noting for this clone: What it binds is not known.

The CDR3 contains 14 residues. Germline V gives CDR1 SGHDT, CDR2 YYEEEE. V was clipped by 3 bases and J by 4 bases; unmatched bases: 3. Sample: memory CD4+ T cells sorted from blood. The subset here: CD45RA-negative fraction. V gene TRBV5-6 combines with J gene TRBJ2-7; 11 positions match TRBD2. This clonotype originated in a woman in her 30s in good health. CDR3 sequence reads: CASSSLAGEYEQYF. The CDR3 nucleotides are TGTGCCAGCAGCTCACTAGCGGGAGAGTACGAGCAGTACTTC.